Following are 11 T cell receptor beta chains from one sample sequenced in a study of Ad26.COV2.S vaccination and SARS-CoV-2 variants listed by TCRdb under 2021. Libraries were constructed by the immunoSEQ multiplex PCR assay. The immuneACCESS repertoire file appears here via TCRdb, limited to in-frame rearrangements. These files lack a portion of the clones; in checked studies, under half of the deficit traces to unresolved V genes, and the cause of the others is not known. This sample gives hundreds of thousands of clones in total; 89% of them show up just once. Of the sample, over 1.3% is held by the ten largest clones. This specimen's treatment or condition label, per the study, means: approximately 18 received Ad26.COV2.S at low or high dose, single or two shots; 5 received placebo; per-sample allocation not given. For vaccine and placebo recipients, repertoires were sequenced using samples collected on day 63 after the first injection.

The material sequenced was peripheral blood, taken in a trial of Ad26.COV2.S vaccine versus placebo. The origin of the receptors is a person aged 18-60 years who received the Ad26.COV2.S COVID-19 vaccine or a placebo.

The sample holds many counts of this clone. This chain joins TRBV5-1 and TRBJ2-7; D perhaps matches TRBD1 (5 bases). Germline loops: CDR1 SGHRS, CDR2 YFSETQ. The CDR3 contains 14 residues. The V and J ends lost 4 bases and 3 bases respectively, with 14 bases between them. CDR3 loop: CASSPLGQVYEQYF. The CDR3 coding sequence is TGCGCCAGCAGCCCCCTGGGGCAGGTCTACGAGCAGTACTTC.

This chain uses TRBV27 with TRBJ2-7; 8 nucleotides align to TRBD1. The germline gives CDR1 MNHEY, CDR2 SMNVEV (reference sequence). This CDR3 has 16 residues. Unmatched junction bases numbered 14, after V lost 7 bases and J lost 3 bases. This CDR3 is CASTRYGQGRVYEQYF. As DNA, the CDR3 is TGTGCCAGCACGAGATACGGACAGGGTAGAGTCTACGAGCAGTACTTC.

The V call is TRBV19, the J call TRBJ2-3; 7 bases fit TRBD1. The germline V gene has CDR1 LNHDA and CDR2 SQIVND (reference sequence). The trim removed 4 bases at V and 2 bases at J, leaving 6 bases unmatched. The CDR3 runs to 15 residues. The CDR3 DNA reads TGTGCCAGTAGTACCACAGGGGCCGCCACAGATACGCAGTATTTT. Translation gives CASSTTGAATDTQYF.

This clone was recorded only once. The genes are TRBV5-1 and TRBJ2-7; 8 positions match TRBD1. The germline CDR1 and CDR2 sequences are SGHRS and YFSETQ. The CDR3 extends over 15 amino acids. The trim removed 4 bases at V and 4 bases at J, leaving 10 bases unmatched. The DNA of the CDR3 is TGCGCCAGCAGCCTCCAGGCGACAGGGGCTTACGAGCAGTACTTC. It is translated as CASSLQATGAYEQYF.

The gene calls are TRBV18 and TRBJ1-2; 8 positions agree with TRBD1. The V gene's germline CDR1 is KGHSH and CDR2 LQKENI. This CDR3 contains 13 residues. V lost 5 bases to trimming and J lost 7 bases; unmatched junction nucleotides: 6. CDR3 nucleotide sequence: TGTGCCAGCTCAGTGGACAGGGAGTCTGGCTACACCTTC. Translated: CASSVDRESGYTF.

This chain links TRBV5-1 with TRBJ2-3, with D tentatively TRBD2 (6 bases). CDR3 length equals 16 residues. From germline, CDR1 is SGHRS and CDR2 YFSETQ. The V gene lost 4 bases and the J gene lost 1 base, with 16 bases spanning the gap. Written as DNA, the CDR3 is TGCGCCAGCAGCCCAGACGGGGGATCGGGCACAGATACGCAGTATTTT. This gives the protein CASSPDGGSGTDTQYF.

The CDR3 spells CASSPTGNSYEQYF. The CDR3 region has the DNA TGTGCCAGCAGTCCGACAGGAAACTCCTACGAGCAGTACTTC. V usage is TRBV6-6 and J usage is TRBJ2-7, with TRBD1 as a possible D gene (6 bases). Germline V gives CDR1 MNHNY, CDR2 SVGAGI (reference sequence). There are 14 residues in the CDR3. Between the trimmed V and J ends, which lost 5 bases and 0 bases, there was a span of 11 bases.

The gene calls are TRBV7-3 and TRBJ2-2, with no clear D. The germline V gene has CDR1 SGHTA and CDR2 FQGTGA. Trimming stripped 4 bases from V and 3 bases from J, with 9 bases between. There are 14 residues in the CDR3. The CDR3 coding sequence is TGTGCCAGCAGCTATGACACATACACCGGGGAGCTGTTTTTT. Translated, it gives CASSYDTYTGELFF.

The chain couples TRBV6-5 to TRBJ1-5; D perhaps matches TRBD1 (5 bases). This CDR3 comprises 10 residues. The V end lost 7 bases, the J end lost 9 bases, and 7 bases lay between the germline ends. Germline CDR1 MNHEY, CDR2 SVGAGI. The CDR3 DNA sequence: TGTGCCAGCAATGGGGGGCCCCAGCATTTT. Translation gives CASNGGPQHF.

This chain uses TRBV5-1 with TRBJ2-5, with 11 bases aligning to TRBD2. Germline CDR1 reads SGHRS; CDR2 reads YFSETQ. V dropped 0 bases and J dropped 0; count of bases not matched to a gene: 4. The CDR3 totals 17 residues. The CDR3 DNA reads TGCGCCAGCAGCTTGGGACTAGCGGGGACATACCAAGAGACCCAGTACTTC. Translation: CASSLGLAGTYQETQYF.

This rearrangement joins TRBV5-1 to TRBJ2-3; D gene uncertain. This CDR3 is 14 amino acids long. CDR1 is SGHRS, CDR2 YFSETQ, per germline. V was trimmed by 0 bases and J by 0 bases, leaving 5 bases between them. The CDR3 region has the DNA TGCGCCAGCAGCTTGGAGGACAGCACAGATACGCAGTATTTT. Amino acids: CASSLEDSTDTQYF.